This paragraph reports one TCR beta chain. These data originate in a study of blood T cell repertoires in COVID-19. Study in general: Sites in the United States, Italy and Spain provided acute and convalescent COVID-19 samples. T cells, B-cell-depleted T cells, or PBMCs supplied cDNA or gDNA.

Under the authors' procedure: Scientists estimated how many nucleated cells there were by amplifying reference gene primers. The assay was immunoSEQ multiplex PCR, and TCRdb's table has in-frame clones only and misses some. D and trimming were read from the DNA, whereas the V and J calls and clone size are those reported in that table. The repertoire holds 200,000 to 250,000 clones, 65% to 90% seen once, with 6.5% to 9% in the top ten. The germline V and J ends were trimmed by 3 bases and 7 bases, with 7 bases remaining between them. Germline loops: CDR1 MDHEN, CDR2 SYDVKM. The CDR3 has 12 residues. V and J are TRBV28 and TRBJ1-5; D not resolved. The sequencing input was peripheral blood. The origin of this receptor is a woman aged 45 to 65 with acute or convalescent COVID-19. The CDR3 region is CASSLEGQPQHF. The CDR3 bases are TGTGCCAGCAGTTTGGAGGGACAGCCCCAGCATTTT.